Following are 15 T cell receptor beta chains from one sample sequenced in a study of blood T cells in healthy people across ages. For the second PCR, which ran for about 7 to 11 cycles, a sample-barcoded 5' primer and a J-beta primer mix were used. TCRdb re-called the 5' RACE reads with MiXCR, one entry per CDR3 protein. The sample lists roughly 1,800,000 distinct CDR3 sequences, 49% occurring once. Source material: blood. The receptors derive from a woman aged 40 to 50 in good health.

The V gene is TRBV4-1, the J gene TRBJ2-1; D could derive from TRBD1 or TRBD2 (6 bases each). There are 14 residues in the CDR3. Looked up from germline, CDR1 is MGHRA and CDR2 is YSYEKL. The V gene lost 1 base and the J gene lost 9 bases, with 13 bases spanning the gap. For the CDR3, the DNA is TGCGCCAGCAGCCAAGGTTATGAGGGGGGTGAGCAGTTCTTC. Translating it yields CASSQGYEGGEQFF.

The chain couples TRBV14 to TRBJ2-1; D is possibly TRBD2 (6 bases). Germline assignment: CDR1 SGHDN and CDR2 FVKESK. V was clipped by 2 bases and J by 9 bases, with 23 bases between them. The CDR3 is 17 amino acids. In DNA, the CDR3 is TGTGCCAGCAGCCAACGTCCTAGCGCCCCACCCCCGCGTGAGCAGTTCTTC. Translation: CASSQRPSAPPPREQFF.

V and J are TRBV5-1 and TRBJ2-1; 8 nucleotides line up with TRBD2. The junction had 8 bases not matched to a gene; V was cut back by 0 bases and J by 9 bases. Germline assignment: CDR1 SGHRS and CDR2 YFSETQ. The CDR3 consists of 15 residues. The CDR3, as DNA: TGCGCCAGCAGCTTGGCGCGGGGGGCCCTCGGTGAGCAGTTCTTC. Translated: CASSLARGALGEQFF. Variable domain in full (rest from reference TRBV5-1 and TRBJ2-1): KAGVTQTPRYLIKTRGQQVTLSCSPISGHRSVSWYQQTPGQGLQFLFEYFSETQRNKGNFPGRFSGRQFSNSRSEMNVSTLELGDSALYLCASSLARGALGEQFFGPGTRLTVL.

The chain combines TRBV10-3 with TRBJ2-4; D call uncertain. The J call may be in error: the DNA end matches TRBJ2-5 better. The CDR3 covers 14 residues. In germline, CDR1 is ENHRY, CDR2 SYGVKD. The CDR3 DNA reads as TGTGCCAGCATCATAAGTAGATTCCGGGAGACCCAGTACTTC. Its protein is CASIISRFRETQYF.

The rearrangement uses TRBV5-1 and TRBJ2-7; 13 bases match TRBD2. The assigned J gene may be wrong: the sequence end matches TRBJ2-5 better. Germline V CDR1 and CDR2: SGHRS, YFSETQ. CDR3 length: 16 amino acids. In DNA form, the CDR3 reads TGCGCCAGCAGCCCTAATGGACTAGCGGGGGTAGAGACCCAGTACTTC. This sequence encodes CASSPNGLAGVETQYF.

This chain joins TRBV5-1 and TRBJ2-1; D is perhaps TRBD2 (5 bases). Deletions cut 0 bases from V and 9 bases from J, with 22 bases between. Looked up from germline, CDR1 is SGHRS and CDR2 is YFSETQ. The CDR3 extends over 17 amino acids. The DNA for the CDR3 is TGCGCCAGCAGCTTGGAATTGAGGGTTACCCCAAACCTTGAGCAGTTCTTC. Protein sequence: CASSLELRVTPNLEQFF. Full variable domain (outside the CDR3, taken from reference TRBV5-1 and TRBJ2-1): KAGVTQTPRYLIKTRGQQVTLSCSPISGHRSVSWYQQTPGQGLQFLFEYFSETQRNKGNFPGRFSGRQFSNSRSEMNVSTLELGDSALYLCASSLELRVTPNLEQFFGPGTRLTVL.

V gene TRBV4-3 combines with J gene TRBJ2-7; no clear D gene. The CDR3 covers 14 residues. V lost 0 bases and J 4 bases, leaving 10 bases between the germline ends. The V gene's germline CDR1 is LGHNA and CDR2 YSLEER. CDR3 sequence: CASSQEESGYEQYF. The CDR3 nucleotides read TGCGCCAGCAGCCAAGAGGAGTCCGGGTACGAGCAGTACTTC.

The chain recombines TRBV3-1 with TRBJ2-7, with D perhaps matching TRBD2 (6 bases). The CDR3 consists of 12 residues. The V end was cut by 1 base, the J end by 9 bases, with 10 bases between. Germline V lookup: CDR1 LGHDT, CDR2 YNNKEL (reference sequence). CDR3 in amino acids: CASSQVKGGQYF. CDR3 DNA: TGTGCCAGCAGCCAAGTGAAGGGAGGGCAGTACTTC.

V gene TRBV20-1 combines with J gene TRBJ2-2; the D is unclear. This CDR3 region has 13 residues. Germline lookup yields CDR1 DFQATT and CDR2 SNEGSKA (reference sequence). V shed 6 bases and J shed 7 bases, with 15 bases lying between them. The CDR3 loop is CSANTETRGELFF. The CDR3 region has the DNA TGCAGTGCCAATACAGAGACCCGCGGGGAGCTGTTTTTT.

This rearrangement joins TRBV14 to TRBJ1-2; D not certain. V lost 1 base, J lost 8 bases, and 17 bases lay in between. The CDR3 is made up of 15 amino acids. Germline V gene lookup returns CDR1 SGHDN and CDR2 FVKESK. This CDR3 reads CASSQGDKRGIGYTF. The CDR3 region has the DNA TGTGCCAGCAGCCAAGGAGACAAAAGAGGTATCGGCTACACCTTC.

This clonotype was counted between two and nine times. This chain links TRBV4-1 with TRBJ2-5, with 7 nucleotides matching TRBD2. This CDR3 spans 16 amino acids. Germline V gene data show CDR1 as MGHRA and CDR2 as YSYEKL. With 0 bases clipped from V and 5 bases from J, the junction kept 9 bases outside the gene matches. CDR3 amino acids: CASSQDLRGSSETQYF. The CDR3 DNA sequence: TGCGCCAGCAGCCAAGATCTGCGGGGGTCGTCGGAGACCCAGTACTTC.

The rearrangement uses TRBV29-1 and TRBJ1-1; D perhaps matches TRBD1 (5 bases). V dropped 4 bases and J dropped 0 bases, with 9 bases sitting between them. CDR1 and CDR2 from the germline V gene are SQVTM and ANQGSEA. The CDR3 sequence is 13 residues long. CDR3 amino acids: CSVATDLNTEAFF. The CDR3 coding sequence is TGCAGCGTTGCGACAGATTTGAACACTGAAGCTTTCTTT.

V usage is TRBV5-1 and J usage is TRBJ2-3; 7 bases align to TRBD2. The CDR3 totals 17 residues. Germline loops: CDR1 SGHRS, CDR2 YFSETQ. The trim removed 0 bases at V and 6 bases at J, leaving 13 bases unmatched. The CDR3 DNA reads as TGCGCCAGCAGCTTGGGTGGAACGGGGGGAAGTCAGGATACGCAGTATTTT. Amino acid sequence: CASSLGGTGGSQDTQYF.

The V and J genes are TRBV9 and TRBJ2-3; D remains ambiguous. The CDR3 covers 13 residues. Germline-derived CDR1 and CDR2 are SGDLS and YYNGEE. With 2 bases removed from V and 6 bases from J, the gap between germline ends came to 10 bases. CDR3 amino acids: CASSVGWSDTQYF. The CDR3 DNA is TGTGCCAGCAGCGTGGGCTGGAGCGATACGCAGTATTTT.

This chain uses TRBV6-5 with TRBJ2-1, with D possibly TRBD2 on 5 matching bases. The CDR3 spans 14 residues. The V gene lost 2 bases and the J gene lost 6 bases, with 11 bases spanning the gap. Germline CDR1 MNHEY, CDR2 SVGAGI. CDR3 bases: TGTGCCAGCAGTTACGATAGTAGCGTCAATGAGCAGTTCTTC. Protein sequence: CASSYDSSVNEQFF.